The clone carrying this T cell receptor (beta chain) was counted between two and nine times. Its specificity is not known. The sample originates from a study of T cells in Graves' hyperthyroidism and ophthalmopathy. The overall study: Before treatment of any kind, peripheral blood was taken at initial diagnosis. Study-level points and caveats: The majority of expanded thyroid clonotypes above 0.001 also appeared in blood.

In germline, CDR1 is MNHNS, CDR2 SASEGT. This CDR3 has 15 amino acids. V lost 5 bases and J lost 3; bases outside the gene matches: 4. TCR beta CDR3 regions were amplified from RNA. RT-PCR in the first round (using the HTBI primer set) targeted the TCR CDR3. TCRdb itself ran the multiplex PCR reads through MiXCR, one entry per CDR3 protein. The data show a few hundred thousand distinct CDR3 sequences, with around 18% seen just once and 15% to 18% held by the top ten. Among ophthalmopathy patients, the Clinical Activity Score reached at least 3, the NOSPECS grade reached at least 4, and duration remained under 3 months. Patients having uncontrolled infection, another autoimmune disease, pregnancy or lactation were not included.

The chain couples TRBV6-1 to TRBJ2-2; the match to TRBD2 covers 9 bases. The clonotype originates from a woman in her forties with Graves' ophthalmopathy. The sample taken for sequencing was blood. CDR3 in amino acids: CASSLTSGHTGELFF. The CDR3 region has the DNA TGTGCCAGCAGTCTGACTAGCGGACACACCGGGGAGCTGTTTTTT.